This entry concerns a single TCR beta chain. This table comes from immunoSEQ multiplex PCR, and its TCRdb copy is limited to in-frame clones, with some not included. The sample includes tens of thousands of clones, almost 90% seen only once; the top ten take roughly 8.1%. This CDR3 spans 16 amino acids. V was clipped by 3 bases and J by 7 bases, with 16 bases between them. Germline V gene lookup returns CDR1 MNHNS and CDR2 SASEGT. The data are from a study of blood T cell repertoires in COVID-19. V and J are TRBV6-1 and TRBJ1-6; TRBD1 might be the D (5 bases). The sequenced sample consisted of peripheral blood. The source of this sequence is a woman aged 70-85 years with acute or convalescent COVID-19. The chain's CDR3 is CASSDTRVSLNSPLHF. The CDR3 DNA sequence: TGTGCCAGCAGTGACACCAGGGTGTCCTTGAATTCACCCCTCCACTTT.